Listed here are 6 T cell receptor beta chains from one sample, sequenced in a study of response to subunit inactivated influenza vaccine. In TCRdb, the RT-PCR reads were re-called with MiXCR into one record per CDR3 protein. Here the sample spans 600,000 to 850,000 distinct CDR3 sequences, less than 15% being singletons. Here the sequenced sample was PBMCs from blood, taken about 14 days before vaccination. All receptors derive from a man aged 45-60 years who received an inactivated influenza vaccine.

The chain has TRBV28 and TRBJ2-2; 7 nucleotides line up with TRBD1. CDR1 and CDR2 from the germline V gene are MDHEN and SYDVKM. The CDR3 has 15 residues. With 6 bases clipped from V and 4 bases from J, the junction kept 8 bases outside the gene matches. The CDR3 DNA sequence: TGTGCCAGCAGGATCGGACAGGTTAGCACCGGGGAGCTGTTTTTT. Its protein product is CASRIGQVSTGELFF. Supplemented by reference TRBV28 and TRBJ2-2, the full variable domain reads DVKVTQSSRYLVKRTGEKVFLECVQDMDHENMFWYRQDPGLGLRLIYFSYDVKMKEKGDIPEGYSVSREKKERFSLILESASTNQTSMYLCASRIGQVSTGELFFGEGSRLTVL.

In its sample, this clonotype was seen a few times. V usage is TRBV15 and J usage is TRBJ2-2; 8 bases align to TRBD2. This CDR3 has 15 amino acids. Germline CDR1 is LNHNV and CDR2 is YYDKDF (reference sequence). V trimming: 3 bases; J trimming: 0 bases; junction bases outside the gene matches: 0. The chain's CDR3 is CATSSSGANTGELFF. The DNA for the CDR3 is TGTGCCACCAGCAGTAGCGGGGCGAACACCGGGGAGCTGTTTTTT.

This clonotype was counted a few times. The chain recombines TRBV20-1 with TRBJ2-1; D might be TRBD1 (5 bases). The germline gives CDR1 DFQATT, CDR2 SNEGSKA (reference sequence). This CDR3 is 12 amino acids long. Trimming shortened V by 2 bases and J by 6 bases, and 8 bases separated the two germline ends. The chain's CDR3 is CSARRGRNEQFF. CDR3 nucleotide sequence: TGCAGTGCTAGAAGGGGCCGCAATGAGCAGTTCTTC.

This rearrangement joins TRBV4-1 to TRBJ2-2; 14 nucleotides agree with TRBD2. V dropped 1 base and J dropped 6; count of bases not matched to a gene: 16. The CDR3 spans 21 residues. The germline V gene encodes CDR1 MGHRA and CDR2 YSYEKL. The CDR3 is CASSQVPSGTSGGPIAGELFF. The CDR3, as DNA: TGCGCCAGCAGCCAAGTACCCTCCGGGACTAGCGGGGGCCCCATCGCCGGGGAGCTGTTTTTT.

This clonotype was picked up a small number of times. The chain carries TRBV20-1 and TRBJ2-1; TRBD2 matches 15 bases. Trimming took 0 bases from V and 7 from J; bases not matched to a gene: 1. The length of the CDR3 is 15 residues. CDR1 is DFQATT and CDR2 is SNEGSKA in the germline V gene (reference sequence). The CDR3 here is CSAREGTSGRNEQFF. CDR3 coding DNA: TGCAGTGCTAGAGAAGGGACTAGCGGGAGGAATGAGCAGTTCTTC.

This clonotype was picked up a small number of times. V usage is TRBV29-1 and J usage is TRBJ2-1; tentatively, D is TRBD1 or TRBD2 (5 bases each). V lost 7 bases and J lost 1, with 20 bases in between. From germline, CDR1 is SQVTM and CDR2 ANQGSEA. The CDR3 runs 16 residues. CDR3 nucleotide sequence: TGCAGCGCTCACAGACAGTCTCCGGGGTCCTACAATGAGCAGTTCTTC. It specifies CSAHRQSPGSYNEQFF.